Listed below are T cell receptor beta chains from one sample, sequenced in a study of molecular identifiers for immune sequencing clone quantification. Each CDR3 protein is one row after TCRdb ran MiXCR on the PCR reads. This sample carries more than 60,000 distinct CDR3 sequences, less than 20% of them seen once, and the ten largest clones take 1.3% to 1.5%. Sequencing was carried out using naive CD8+ T cells from blood, with Jurkat cell RNA spiked in. These receptors originate from a human donor in good health. Some libraries in this study had Jurkat cell RNA spiked in. Both conserved end residues are part of each CDR3. Fields, in order: J gene, D gene, V gene, clone size, CDR3 protein, CDR3 DNA. The D gene is left open where the match is weak. Where a row states a size, it is once, few, many or the class of an expanded clone; other rows omit it.

TRBJ2-6 | - | TRBV4-3 | many | CASSQVDGANVLTF | TGCGCCAGCAGCCAAGTCGACGGGGCCAACGTCCTGACTTTC
TRBJ2-2 | TRBD2 | TRBV7-9 | many | CASSPISVLSGSTVVSAGELFF | TGTGCCAGCAGCCCCATTTCGGTTTTGAGCGGGAGCACCGTGGTTTCCGCCGGGGAGCTGTTTTTT
TRBJ2-3 | - | TRBV27 | many | CASSWGSALSTDTQYF | TGTGCCAGCAGTTGGGGCTCGGCACTTAGCACAGATACGCAGTATTTT
TRBJ1-2 | TRBD1 | TRBV5-4 | - | CASSYWTGNYGYTF | TGTGCCAGCAGCTACTGGACAGGGAACTATGGCTACACCTTC
TRBJ2-7 | TRBD2 | TRBV11-3 | few | CASSPRGGGEPLEQYF | TGTGCCAGCAGCCCTCGCGGGGGGGGGGAGCCCCTCGAGCAGTACTTC
TRBJ2-2 | TRBD1 | TRBV19 | many | CASSYWTGYTGELFF | TGTGCCAGTAGCTATTGGACAGGGTACACCGGGGAGCTGTTTTTT
TRBJ2-2 | - | TRBV7-9 | many | CASSLGGIPSTGELFF | TGTGCCAGCAGCTTAGGGGGGATACCCAGCACCGGGGAGCTGTTTTTT
TRBJ2-7 | TRBD1 | TRBV20-1 | many | CSASPLRTGLSYEQYF | TGCAGTGCTAGTCCATTACGGACAGGGCTGTCCTACGAGCAGTACTTC
TRBJ1-1 | TRBD1 | TRBV27 | many | CASSFSGQREAFF | TGTGCCAGCAGTTTTTCGGGACAGCGTGAAGCTTTCTTT
TRBJ1-6 | TRBD1 | TRBV7-8 | many | CASSSGGLNSPLHF | TGTGCCAGCAGTTCAGGGGGCCTTAATTCACCCCTCCACTTT
TRBJ2-1 | - | TRBV24-1 | few | CATCDFPESSYNEQFF | TGTGCCACCTGTGATTTCCCGGAAAGCTCCTACAATGAGCAGTTCTTC
TRBJ2-1 | - | TRBV19 | many | CASSLMVHQGYNEQFF | TGTGCCAGTAGCCTTATGGTACACCAGGGGTACAATGAGCAGTTCTTC
TRBJ2-7 | TRBD2 | TRBV6-5 | many | CASSQGLASDEQYF | TGTGCCAGCAGTCAGGGACTAGCGTCGGACGAGCAGTACTTC
TRBJ2-2 | TRBD2 | TRBV9 | many | CASSVWTSGVTGELFF | TGTGCCAGCAGCGTATGGACTAGCGGGGTTACCGGGGAGCTGTTTTTT
TRBJ1-1 | - | TRBV14 | many | CASSQVPSGGYTEAFF | TGTGCCAGCAGCCAAGTCCCCTCCGGGGGGTACACTGAAGCTTTCTTT
TRBJ2-7 | - | TRBV7-8 | many | CASSLTPNYEQYF | TGTGCCAGCAGCCTAACCCCAAACTACGAGCAGTACTTC
TRBJ1-2 | - | TRBV19 | few | CASSPRTVSGYTF | TGTGCCAGTAGTCCCCGGACAGTTTCGGGCTACACCTTC
TRBJ2-7 | - | TRBV28 | many | CASRDSGGHEQYF | TGTGCCAGCAGAGACAGCGGAGGGCACGAGCAGTACTTC
TRBJ1-2 | - | TRBV30 | many | CAWSGGFGGYTF | TGTGCCTGGAGTGGCGGGTTCGGCGGCTACACCTTC
TRBJ2-1 | TRBD2 | TRBV20-1 | many | CSARATSGSYNEQFF | TGCAGTGCTAGAGCGACTAGCGGCTCCTACAATGAGCAGTTCTTC
TRBJ2-7 | - | TRBV14 | - | CASSQVYYEQCF | TGTGCCAGCAGCCAAGTTTACTACGAGCAGTGCTTC
TRBJ2-2 | TRBD2 | TRBV27 | - | CASSLFGTSGHTNTGELFF | TGTGCCAGCAGTTTATTTGGGACTAGCGGCCACACGAACACCGGGGAGCTGTTTTTT
TRBJ2-1 | - | TRBV27 | many | CASSLTSGAPNEQFF | TGTGCCAGCAGTCTCACTAGTGGGGCCCCCAATGAGCAGTTCTTC
TRBJ2-1 | - | TRBV29-1 | many | CSVVGWAASYNEQFF | TGCAGCGTTGTGGGGTGGGCTGCCTCCTACAATGAGCAGTTCTTC
TRBJ2-1 | - | TRBV7-2 | few | CASSPANLSPVQFF | TGTGCCAGCAGCCCCGCAAATCTTTCCCCTGTGCAGTTCTTC
TRBJ2-3 | TRBD2 | TRBV11-1 | many | CASSRLAGEDTQYF | TGTGCCAGCAGCAGACTAGCGGGAGAGGATACGCAGTATTTT
TRBJ2-7 | - | TRBV2 | - | CASNDRNYEQYF | TGTGCCAGCAATGACAGGAACTACGAGCAGTACTTC
TRBJ2-5 | TRBD2 | TRBV3-1 | many | CASSPEASGSQETQYF | TGTGCCAGCAGCCCTGAGGCTAGCGGGAGTCAAGAGACCCAGTACTTC
TRBJ1-4 | - | TRBV5-6 | many | CASSLILPGPHNEKLFF | TGTGCCAGCAGCTTAATACTACCGGGACCCCATAATGAAAAACTGTTTTTT
TRBJ2-7 | TRBD2 | TRBV27 | many | CASSFRQTSGRNEQYF | TGTGCCAGCAGTTTCCGGCAGACTAGCGGGAGGAACGAGCAGTACTTC
TRBJ1-3 | - | TRBV19 | many | CASSIVQGKNTIYF | TGTGCCAGTAGTATCGTACAAGGGAAAAACACCATATATTTT
TRBJ2-4 | - | TRBV7-8 | many | CASSLGRGETAQYF | TGTGCCAGCAGCTTAGGCAGGGGCGAAACGGCTCAGTACTTC
TRBJ2-5 | TRBD1 | TRBV28 | many | CASLQGARETQYF | TGTGCCAGCCTACAGGGGGCTCGAGAGACCCAGTACTTC
TRBJ2-2 | TRBD2 | TRBV24-1 | many | CATSASGWLNTGELFF | TGTGCCACCAGTGCTAGCGGGTGGCTGAACACCGGGGAGCTGTTTTTT
TRBJ1-1 | - | TRBV6-2/TRBV6-3 | many | CASSYSSRGYTEAFF | TGTGCCAGCAGTTACTCGAGTCGGGGGTACACTGAAGCTTTCTTT
TRBJ2-5 | TRBD2 | TRBV3-1 | many | CASSQETGLAGETQYF | TGTGCCAGCAGCCAAGAGACGGGACTAGCAGGAGAGACCCAGTACTTC
TRBJ1-2 | TRBD1 | TRBV6-5 | many | CASRDRDSDYYGYTF | TGTGCCAGCAGGGACCGGGACAGCGATTACTATGGCTACACCTTC
TRBJ2-7 | - | TRBV6-2/TRBV6-3 | many | CASSVGSSYEQYF | TGTGCCAGCAGTGTCGGTTCCTCCTACGAGCAGTACTTC
TRBJ2-7 | - | TRBV5-5 | few | CASSPNREIYEQYF | TGTGCCAGCAGCCCGAACAGGGAAATCTACGAGCAGTACTTC
TRBJ2-3 | - | TRBV6-1 | many | CASSSGTSTTDTQYF | TGTGCCAGCAGTTCCGGGACATCCACCACAGATACGCAGTATTTT
TRBJ1-1 | - | TRBV7-6 | once | CASSLSEGTEAFF | TGTGCCAGCAGCTTATCGGAGGGGACTGAAGCTTTCTTT
TRBJ1-5 | - | TRBV9 | many | CASSVEGEHQPQHF | TGTGCCAGCAGCGTAGAAGGAGAACATCAGCCCCAGCATTTT
TRBJ2-3 | TRBD2 | TRBV7-6 | many | CASSPSGGADTQYF | TGTGCCAGCAGCCCATCGGGAGGGGCGGATACGCAGTATTTT
TRBJ2-2 | - | TRBV2 | many | CASIRAGELFF | TGTGCCAGCATTAGAGCCGGGGAGCTGTTTTTT
TRBJ2-1 | TRBD1 | TRBV6-6 | - | CASSQRQGRRGHNEQFF | TGTGCCAGCAGTCAAAGACAGGGAAGAAGAGGGCACAATGAGCAGTTCTTC
TRBJ1-6 | TRBD1 | TRBV27 | many | CASSYKYDRGGSPLHF | TGTGCCAGCAGCTACAAATATGACAGGGGAGGTTCTCCCCTCCACTTT
TRBJ2-1 | - | TRBV28 | many | CASSSTKAGPVYNEQFF | TGTGCCAGCAGTTCAACAAAAGCCGGGCCAGTTTACAATGAGCAGTTCTTC
TRBJ2-5 | TRBD1 | TRBV24-1 | few | CATSETGELETQYF | TGTGCCACCAGTGAAACAGGGGAATTAGAGACCCAGTACTTC
TRBJ2-1 | - | TRBV27 | many | CASSGEVRVNEQFF | TGTGCCAGCAGCGGGGAGGTTAGGGTCAATGAGCAGTTCTTC
TRBJ2-7 | - | TRBV4-1 | many | CASSPRLGPNEQYF | TGCGCCAGCAGCCCCCGACTGGGGCCCAACGAGCAGTACTTC
TRBJ1-5 | - | TRBV20-1 | - | CSGEDGGYNQPQHF | TGCAGTGGTGAAGATGGCGGATACAATCAGCCCCAGCATTTT
TRBJ2-7 | TRBD2 | TRBV7-9 | many | CASSLSGSSYEQYF | TGTGCCAGCAGCCTGAGCGGGAGCTCCTACGAGCAGTACTTC
TRBJ2-6 | - | TRBV27 | few | CASSLDAGSGHVLTF | TGTGCCAGCAGTTTAGATGCGGGGTCTGGGCACGTCCTGACTTTC